The next 16 T cell receptor beta chains were all read from a single sample in a study of shared clonotypes between healthy human individuals. Repertoires were generated with immunoSEQ multiplex PCR, while TCRdb's copy carries only in-frame clones and drops some. The table includes roughly 2.5 million clones, more than 80% detected once. The specimen sequenced was naive CD4+ T cells sorted from blood. As for subset: CD45RA+ positively selected. These TCRs come from a young man in good health.

The chain has TRBV4-2 and TRBJ2-5; D call uncertain. Germline V gene sequence: CDR1 LGHNA, CDR2 YNFKEQ. The CDR3 runs 13 residues. V lost 1 base and J 5 bases, leaving 8 bases between the germline ends. CDR3 nucleotide sequence: TGTGCCAGCAGCCAAGTGCTAGGGGAGACCCAGTACTTC. Its protein is CASSQVLGETQYF.

CDR3 protein: CASSVRGGSTDTQYF. CDR3 sequence (DNA): TGTGCCAGCAGCGTACGGGGGGGCAGCACAGATACGCAGTATTTT. The chain carries TRBV7-2 and TRBJ2-3; TRBD2 agrees at 8 bases. J gave up 0 bases and V 5 bases, and 4 bases lay outside the gene matches. There are 15 residues in the CDR3. From germline, CDR1 is SGHTA and CDR2 FQGNSA.

J is TRBJ2-3 and V is TRBV29-1; TRBD1 might be the D (6 bases). There are 12 residues in the CDR3. Between the trimmed V and J ends, which lost 7 bases and 1 base, there was a span of 9 bases. Germline CDR1 reads SQVTM; CDR2 reads ANQGSEA. The chain's CDR3 is CSAEGGTDTQYF. The CDR3 nucleotides are TGCAGCGCCGAGGGGGGCACAGATACGCAGTATTTT.

A word on this clone: Within the sample, other DNA sequences also encode this same CDR3. CDR3 DNA: TGTGCCAGCTCACCGCAGGGAACCACTGAAGCTTTCTTT. It translates to CASSPQGTTEAFF. The chain has TRBV18 and TRBJ1-1, with D perhaps matching TRBD1 (5 bases). Deletions cut 3 bases from V and 4 bases from J, with 9 bases between. CDR1 is KGHSH and CDR2 is LQKENI in the germline V gene. The CDR3 sequence is 13 residues long.

V usage is TRBV19 and J usage is TRBJ1-3; 9 positions agree with TRBD1. Germline assignment: CDR1 LNHDA and CDR2 SQIVND (reference sequence). The junction had 6 bases not matched to a gene; V was cut back by 8 bases and J by 1 base. The CDR3 is 15 amino acids. The CDR3 nucleotides are TGTGCCAGTGGGGACAGGGATTTTTCTGGAAACACCATATATTTT. This translates into CASGDRDFSGNTIYF.

Of note for this clone: The sample has other DNA sequences that encode this CDR3 too. V usage is TRBV7-2 and J usage is TRBJ2-1; D remains unclear. The CDR3 has 13 residues. The germline V gene has CDR1 SGHTA and CDR2 FQGNSA. V lost 5 bases, J lost 4 bases, and 9 bases lay in between. CDR3 DNA sequence: TGTGCCAGCAGCCTCCCTACTTACAATGAGCAGTTCTTC. This sequence encodes CASSLPTYNEQFF. Full variable domain (outside the CDR3, taken from reference TRBV7-2 and TRBJ2-1): GAGVSQSPSNKVTEKGKDVELRCDPISGHTALYWYRQSLGQGLEFLIYFQGNSAPDKSGLPSDRFSAERTGGSVSTLTIQRTQQEDSAVYLCASSLPTYNEQFFGPGTRLTVL.

The chain uses TRBV5-4 and TRBJ2-1; 11 bases agree with TRBD1. V dropped 4 bases and J dropped 8; count of bases not matched to a gene: 5. Germline V gives CDR1 SGHNT, CDR2 YYREEE (reference sequence). This CDR3 has 14 amino acids. The CDR3 bases are TGTGCCAGCAGCCGGACAGGGGGCAGGGATGAGCAGTTCTTC. Its translation: CASSRTGGRDEQFF.

As to this clone: Other DNA sequences within the sample encode an identical CDR3. The rearrangement links TRBV2 to TRBJ2-7, with 14 bases fitting TRBD2. The CDR3 length is 15 residues. V shed 3 bases and J 2 bases; nucleotides not matched to a gene: 0. The germline gives CDR1 SNHLY, CDR2 FYNNEI. This CDR3 is CASSETSGGAYEQYF. The CDR3 coding sequence is TGTGCCAGCAGTGAGACTAGCGGGGGGGCCTACGAGCAGTACTTC.

The genes are TRBV5-1 and TRBJ2-1, with TRBD2 matching over 12 bases. This CDR3 contains 17 residues. In germline, CDR1 is SGHRS, CDR2 YFSETQ. V shed 1 base, J shed 2 bases, and the junction held 4 bases outside the gene matches. For the CDR3, the DNA is TGCGCCAGCAGCTTGTCTAGCGGGAGGGTAACCTACAATGAGCAGTTCTTC. This gives the protein CASSLSSGRVTYNEQFF.

V gene TRBV25-1 combines with J gene TRBJ1-3, with D maybe TRBD1 (5 bases). The germline V gene encodes CDR1 MGHDK and CDR2 SYGVNS. The V end was cut by 3 bases, the J end by 3 bases, with 12 bases between. The length of the CDR3 is 15 residues. The DNA of the CDR3 is TGTGCCAGCAGTGACCCGGGACGGATTGGAAACACCATATATTTT. Translating it yields CASSDPGRIGNTIYF.

The chain joins TRBV10-3 to TRBJ2-5, with D perhaps TRBD2 (5 bases). The length of the CDR3 is 14 residues. Germline CDR1 and CDR2: ENHRY and SYGVKD. Trimming removed 11 bases at V and 2 bases at J, with 18 bases between. CDR3 DNA sequence: TGTGCCTCAAAAAAGGACTTGATACAAGAGACCCAGTACTTC. It encodes CASKKDLIQETQYF.

The rearrangement links TRBV28 to TRBJ1-2; 7 positions match TRBD1. CDR3 length: 16 amino acids. V gave up 5 bases and J gave up 4 bases; unmatched junction bases: 13. Germline CDR1 and CDR2: MDHEN and SYDVKM. The CDR3 DNA reads as TGTGCCAGCAGTCCCAGCTTTACACAGGGGACCTATGGCTACACCTTC. Translated: CASSPSFTQGTYGYTF.

The CDR3 here is CASSRSGLNTEAFF. The CDR3 nucleotides read TGTGCCAGCAGTCGCTCAGGGTTGAACACTGAAGCTTTCTTT. This sequence joins TRBV6-5 and TRBJ1-1, with D tentatively TRBD1 (5 bases). Germline assignment: CDR1 MNHEY and CDR2 SVGAGI. Trimming took off 5 bases at V and 0 bases at J, with 10 bases between the two ends. This CDR3 has 14 amino acids.

The chain couples TRBV28 to TRBJ2-7; D is undetermined. With 3 bases removed from V and 12 bases from J, the gap between germline ends came to 15 bases. This CDR3 is built from 12 residues. Germline assignment: CDR1 MDHEN and CDR2 SYDVKM. CDR3 sequence reads: CASSFLESTPYF. The CDR3 bases are TGTGCCAGCAGTTTCCTCGAGAGTACGCCGTACTTC.

This clone was recorded a few times. The J gene is TRBJ1-1, the V gene TRBV29-1; no clear D gene. Germline V CDR1 and CDR2: SQVTM, ANQGSEA. This CDR3 spans 13 amino acids. V lost 2 bases and J 1 base, leaving 8 bases between the germline ends. This CDR3 reads CSVERSQNTEAFF. CDR3 DNA: TGCAGCGTTGAAAGAAGTCAGAACACTGAAGCTTTCTTT.

This clone has a single count. The gene calls are TRBV6-4 and TRBJ2-1; 10 nucleotides match TRBD2. The CDR3 sequence is 16 residues long. Germline-derived CDR1 and CDR2 are MRHNA and SNTAGT. With 4 bases clipped from V and 6 bases from J, the junction kept 9 bases outside the gene matches. The CDR3 region has the DNA TGTGCCAGCAGTGTCTCCTCTAGCGGGAGTTTCAATGAGCAGTTCTTC. It translates to CASSVSSSGSFNEQFF.